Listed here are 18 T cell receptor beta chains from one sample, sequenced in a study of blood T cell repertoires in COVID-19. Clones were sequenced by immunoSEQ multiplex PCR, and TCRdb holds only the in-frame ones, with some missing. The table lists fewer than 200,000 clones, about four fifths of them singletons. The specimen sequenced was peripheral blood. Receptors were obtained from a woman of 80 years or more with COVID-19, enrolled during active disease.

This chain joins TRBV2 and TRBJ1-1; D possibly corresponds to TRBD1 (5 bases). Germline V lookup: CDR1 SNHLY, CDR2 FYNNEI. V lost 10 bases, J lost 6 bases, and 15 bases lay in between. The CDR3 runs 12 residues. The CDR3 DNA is TGTGCCACCGCCGGGACTGAGGCTGAAGCTTTCTTT. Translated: CATAGTEAEAFF.

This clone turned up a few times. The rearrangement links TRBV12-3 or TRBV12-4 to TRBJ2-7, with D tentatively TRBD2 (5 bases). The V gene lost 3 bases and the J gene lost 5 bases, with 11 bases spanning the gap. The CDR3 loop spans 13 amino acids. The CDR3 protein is CASSFWMGDEQYF. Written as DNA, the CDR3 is TGTGCCAGCAGTTTCTGGATGGGAGACGAGCAGTACTTC.

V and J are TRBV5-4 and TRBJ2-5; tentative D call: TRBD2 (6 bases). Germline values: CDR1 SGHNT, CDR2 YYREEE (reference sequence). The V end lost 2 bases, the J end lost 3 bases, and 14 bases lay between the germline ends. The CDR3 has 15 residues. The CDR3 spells CASSFGSTRKETQYF. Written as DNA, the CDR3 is TGTGCCAGCAGCTTTGGGTCGACTAGAAAAGAGACCCAGTACTTC.

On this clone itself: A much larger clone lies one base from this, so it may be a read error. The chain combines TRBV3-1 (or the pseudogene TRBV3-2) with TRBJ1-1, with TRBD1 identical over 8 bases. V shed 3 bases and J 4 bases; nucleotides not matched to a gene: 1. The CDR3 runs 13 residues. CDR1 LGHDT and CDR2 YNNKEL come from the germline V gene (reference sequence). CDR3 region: CASSHGQGTEAFF. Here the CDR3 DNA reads TGTGCCAGCAGCCACGGACAGGGCACTGAAGCTTTCTTT.

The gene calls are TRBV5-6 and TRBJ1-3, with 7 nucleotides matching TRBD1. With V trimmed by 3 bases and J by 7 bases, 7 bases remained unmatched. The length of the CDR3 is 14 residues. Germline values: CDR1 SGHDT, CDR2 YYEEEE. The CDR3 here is CASSSDRSRNTIYF. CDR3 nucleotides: TGTGCCAGCAGCTCGGACAGGTCTAGGAACACCATATATTTT. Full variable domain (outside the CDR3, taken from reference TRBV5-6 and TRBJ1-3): DAGVTQSPTHLIKTRGQQVTLRCSPKSGHDTVSWYQQALGQGPQFIFQYYEEEERQRGNFPDRFSGHQFPNYSSELNVNALLLGDSALYLCASSSDRSRNTIYFGEGSWLTVV.

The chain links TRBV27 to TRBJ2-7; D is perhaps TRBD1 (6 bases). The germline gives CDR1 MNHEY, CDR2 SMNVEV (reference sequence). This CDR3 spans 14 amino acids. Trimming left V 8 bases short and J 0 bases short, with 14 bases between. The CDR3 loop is CASRFAGASYEQYF. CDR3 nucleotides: TGTGCCAGCCGATTTGCAGGGGCCTCCTACGAGCAGTACTTC.

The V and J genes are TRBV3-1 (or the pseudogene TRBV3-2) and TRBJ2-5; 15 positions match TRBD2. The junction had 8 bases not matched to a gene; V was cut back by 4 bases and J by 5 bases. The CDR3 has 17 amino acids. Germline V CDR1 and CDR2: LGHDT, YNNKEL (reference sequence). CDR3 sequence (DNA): TGTGCCAGCAGCCGAGGGACTAGCGGGAGGAGGACGGAGACCCAGTACTTC. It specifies CASSRGTSGRRTETQYF.

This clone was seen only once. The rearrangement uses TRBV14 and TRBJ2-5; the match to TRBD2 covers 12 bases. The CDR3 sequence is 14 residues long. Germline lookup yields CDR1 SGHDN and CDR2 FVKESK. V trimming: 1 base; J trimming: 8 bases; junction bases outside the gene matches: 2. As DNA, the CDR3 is TGTGCCAGCAGCCAAGGAGGACTAGCGGGAACCCAGTACTTC. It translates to CASSQGGLAGTQYF. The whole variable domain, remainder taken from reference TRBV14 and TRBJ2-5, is EAGVTQFPSHSVIEKGQTVTLRCDPISGHDNLYWYRRVMGKEIKFLLHFVKESKQDESGMPNNRFLAERTGGTYSTLKVQPAELEDSGVYFCASSQGGLAGTQYFGPGTRLLVL.

The CDR3 loop reads CASSWTGGGQNIQYF. CDR3 sequence (DNA): TGTGCCAGCAGTTGGACAGGGGGGGGGCAAAACATTCAGTACTTC. V gene TRBV6-5 combines with J gene TRBJ2-4; 10 bases are shared with TRBD1. This CDR3 spans 15 amino acids. V was clipped by 4 bases and J by 5 bases; unmatched bases: 5. CDR1 is MNHEY, CDR2 SVGAGI, per germline.

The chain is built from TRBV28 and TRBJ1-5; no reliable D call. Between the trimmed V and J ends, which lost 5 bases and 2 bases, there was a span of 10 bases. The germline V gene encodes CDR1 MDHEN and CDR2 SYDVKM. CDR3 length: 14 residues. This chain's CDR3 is CASSEPRGNQPQHF. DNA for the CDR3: TGTGCCAGCAGTGAGCCCCGGGGCAATCAGCCCCAGCATTTT.

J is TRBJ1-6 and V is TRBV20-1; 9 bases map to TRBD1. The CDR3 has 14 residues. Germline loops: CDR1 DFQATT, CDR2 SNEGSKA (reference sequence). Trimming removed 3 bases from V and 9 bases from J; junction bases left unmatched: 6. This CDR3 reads CSASGDRDTSPLHF. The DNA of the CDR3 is TGCAGTGCTAGTGGGGACAGGGATACTTCACCCCTCCACTTT.

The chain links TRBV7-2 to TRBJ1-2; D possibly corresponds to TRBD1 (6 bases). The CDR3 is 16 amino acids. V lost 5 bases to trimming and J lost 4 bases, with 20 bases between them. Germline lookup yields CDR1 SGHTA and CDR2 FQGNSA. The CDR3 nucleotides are TGTGCCAGCAGCCCGAGCCCGGCAGGGGTGGGCTATGGCTACACCTTC. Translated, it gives CASSPSPAGVGYGYTF. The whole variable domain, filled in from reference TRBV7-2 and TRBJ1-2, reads GAGVSQSPSNKVTEKGKDVELRCDPISGHTALYWYRQSLGQGLEFLIYFQGNSAPDKSGLPSDRFSAERTGGSVSTLTIQRTQQEDSAVYLCASSPSPAGVGYGYTFGSGTRLTVV.

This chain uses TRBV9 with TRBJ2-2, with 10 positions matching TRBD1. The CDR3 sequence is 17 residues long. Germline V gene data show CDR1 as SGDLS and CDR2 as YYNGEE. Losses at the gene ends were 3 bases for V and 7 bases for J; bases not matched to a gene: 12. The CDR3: CASSAAERQGAGGELFF. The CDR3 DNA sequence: TGTGCCAGCAGCGCCGCAGAAAGACAGGGGGCCGGCGGGGAGCTGTTTTTT.

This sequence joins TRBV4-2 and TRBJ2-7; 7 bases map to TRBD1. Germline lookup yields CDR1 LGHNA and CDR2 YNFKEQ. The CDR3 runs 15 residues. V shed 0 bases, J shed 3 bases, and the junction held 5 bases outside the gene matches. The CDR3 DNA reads TGTGCCAGCAGCCAAGAGATGTCAGGGGGCTACGAGCAGTACTTC. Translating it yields CASSQEMSGGYEQYF.

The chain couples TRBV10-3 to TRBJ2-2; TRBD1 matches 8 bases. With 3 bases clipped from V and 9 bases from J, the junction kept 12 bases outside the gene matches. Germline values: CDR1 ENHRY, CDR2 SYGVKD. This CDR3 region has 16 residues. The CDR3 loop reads CAISDWTGTPVRELFF. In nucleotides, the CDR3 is TGTGCCATCAGTGACTGGACAGGGACCCCAGTCAGGGAGCTGTTTTTT.

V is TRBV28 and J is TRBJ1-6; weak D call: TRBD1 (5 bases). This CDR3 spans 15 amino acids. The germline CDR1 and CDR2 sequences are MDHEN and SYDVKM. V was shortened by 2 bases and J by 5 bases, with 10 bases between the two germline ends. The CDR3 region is CASSLGPGNNSPLHF. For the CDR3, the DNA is TGTGCCAGCAGTTTAGGACCAGGGAATAATTCACCCCTCCACTTT.

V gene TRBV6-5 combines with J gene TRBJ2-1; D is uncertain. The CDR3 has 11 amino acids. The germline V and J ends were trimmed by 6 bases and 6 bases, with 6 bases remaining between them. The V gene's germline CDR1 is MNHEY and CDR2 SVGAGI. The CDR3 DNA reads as TGTGCCAGCAGCCTCGGCAATGAGCAGTTCTTC. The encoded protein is CASSLGNEQFF.

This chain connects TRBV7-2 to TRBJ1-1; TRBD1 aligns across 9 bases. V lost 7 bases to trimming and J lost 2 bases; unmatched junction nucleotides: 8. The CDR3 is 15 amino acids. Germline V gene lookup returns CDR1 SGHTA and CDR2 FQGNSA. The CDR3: CASIRGTGINTEAFF. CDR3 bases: TGTGCCAGCATTCGTGGGACAGGGATTAACACTGAAGCTTTCTTT.